A selection of T cell receptor beta chains follows, all from one sample in a study of blood T cell repertoires in COVID-19. Sequencing was performed with immunoSEQ multiplex PCR; in TCRdb, only in-frame clones are kept and a portion is missing. The sample lists around 310,000 clones, approximately 90% seen once, with around 9.5% in the top ten. The sample taken for sequencing was PBMCs or T cells enriched from blood (not recorded which). The receptors were sampled from a middle-aged woman who had recovered from COVID-19. CDR3s leave out the opening cysteine and the closing phenylalanine or tryptophan.

V gene: TRBV9; J gene: TRBJ2-7; CDR3 protein: ASSGLAGAYEQY
V gene: TRBV2; J gene: TRBJ2-1; CDR3 protein: ASSPGSGPYNEQF
V gene: TRBV28; J gene: TRBJ1-5; CDR3 protein: ASRPPGQGVSRQPQH
V gene: TRBV9; J gene: TRBJ1-1; CDR3 protein: ASSQAGGNTEAF
V gene: TRBV4-1; J gene: TRBJ2-1; CDR3 protein: ASSQEALAGGNEQF
V gene: TRBV29-1; J gene: TRBJ2-7; CDR3 protein: SCLGLSYEQY
V gene: TRBV18; J gene: TRBJ2-5; CDR3 protein: ASSPVLEETQY
V gene: TRBV13; J gene: TRBJ1-1; CDR3 protein: ASSLDTGFNTEAF
V gene: TRBV5-4; J gene: TRBJ2-1; CDR3 protein: ASSPWTSPIQAQF
V gene: TRBV27; J gene: TRBJ1-1; CDR3 protein: ASSAGQGVTEAF
V gene: TRBV7-9; J gene: TRBJ2-3; CDR3 protein: ASSFPLVPDTQY
V gene: TRBV2; J gene: TRBJ2-7; CDR3 protein: ASRAPSGGKSYEQY
V gene: TRBV27; J gene: TRBJ2-7; CDR3 protein: ASSGGTSGRRYEQY
V gene: TRBV6-5; J gene: TRBJ1-5; CDR3 protein: ASSYGQTGIEPQH
V gene: TRBV28; J gene: TRBJ2-5; CDR3 protein: ASSSSGETQY
V gene: TRBV12-5; J gene: TRBJ1-2; CDR3 protein: ASGPTGDGYT
V gene: TRBV7-9; J gene: TRBJ1-1; CDR3 protein: ASSSRRENTEAF
V gene: TRBV7-6; J gene: TRBJ2-7; CDR3 protein: ASSLGTGLTYEQY
V gene: TRBV25-1; J gene: TRBJ1-2; CDR3 protein: ASSESATYGYT
V gene: TRBV24-1; J gene: TRBJ1-5; CDR3 protein: ATSASKGDQPQH
V gene: TRBV14; J gene: TRBJ2-1; CDR3 protein: ASSQARGGEQF
V gene: TRBV24-1; J gene: TRBJ2-2; CDR3 protein: ATSDPKGGMDTGELF
V gene: TRBV15; J gene: TRBJ1-5; CDR3 protein: ATSSGDLEGQPQH
V gene: TRBV5-6; J gene: TRBJ2-7; CDR3 protein: ASSSLDRGRYEQY
V gene: TRBV7-3; J gene: TRBJ2-1; CDR3 protein: ASSLVQYNEQF
V gene: TRBV27; J gene: TRBJ1-1; CDR3 protein: ASSLSWDRIPSEAF
V gene: TRBV19; J gene: TRBJ2-7; CDR3 protein: ASSLGGQGHYEQY
V gene: TRBV25-1; J gene: TRBJ1-4; CDR3 protein: ASSGPRGEKLF
V gene: TRBV9; J gene: TRBJ2-3; CDR3 protein: ASSVGGVGTDTQY
V gene: TRBV9; J gene: TRBJ2-7; CDR3 protein: ASSGGAPGEQY
V gene: TRBV7-9; J gene: TRBJ2-2; CDR3 protein: ASSLQIGELF
V gene: TRBV9; J gene: TRBJ2-7; CDR3 protein: ASSVGPAGLYEQY
V gene: TRBV7-2; J gene: TRBJ2-3; CDR3 protein: ASSPLAATQY
V gene: TRBV3-1/TRBV3-2; J gene: TRBJ1-2; CDR3 protein: ASSQMDRGNSRGYT
V gene: TRBV2; J gene: TRBJ2-2; CDR3 protein: ASSRSVGAGGELF
V gene: TRBV10-1; J gene: TRBJ2-1; CDR3 protein: ASSFGYNEQF
V gene: TRBV7-9; J gene: TRBJ2-1; CDR3 protein: ASSRTRDRTPYNEQF
V gene: TRBV19; J gene: TRBJ1-5; CDR3 protein: ASSTGQGARQPQH
V gene: TRBV30; J gene: TRBJ2-7; CDR3 protein: AWIRDSSYEQY
V gene: TRBV10-3; J gene: TRBJ1-2; CDR3 protein: AVQGGAPNYGYT
V gene: TRBV15; J gene: TRBJ2-3; CDR3 protein: ATSRGLVADTQY
V gene: TRBV9; J gene: TRBJ1-5; CDR3 protein: ASSVGDQGQPQH
V gene: TRBV19; J gene: TRBJ2-5; CDR3 protein: ASSSDRGVQGRGTQY
V gene: TRBV5-1; J gene: TRBJ2-1; CDR3 protein: ASSLGPAGVEQF
V gene: TRBV28; J gene: TRBJ2-7; CDR3 protein: ASSLLAGKYEQY
V gene: TRBV3-1/TRBV3-2; J gene: TRBJ1-2; CDR3 protein: ASSQVQKGYT
V gene: TRBV4-2; J gene: TRBJ2-4; CDR3 protein: ASSQRTGELAKNIQY
V gene: TRBV10-3; J gene: TRBJ2-2; CDR3 protein: AISPPEGQGYGELF
V gene: TRBV30; J gene: TRBJ2-3; CDR3 protein: AWTTGGDTQY
V gene: TRBV9; J gene: TRBJ2-1; CDR3 protein: ASSVGVRVAYNEQF
V gene: TRBV25-1; J gene: TRBJ1-1; CDR3 protein: ASSESAGRTEAF
V gene: TRBV10-3; J gene: TRBJ1-3; CDR3 protein: AISESVGATGNTIY
V gene: TRBV3-1/TRBV3-2; J gene: TRBJ1-3; CDR3 protein: ASSQGDRSGNTIY